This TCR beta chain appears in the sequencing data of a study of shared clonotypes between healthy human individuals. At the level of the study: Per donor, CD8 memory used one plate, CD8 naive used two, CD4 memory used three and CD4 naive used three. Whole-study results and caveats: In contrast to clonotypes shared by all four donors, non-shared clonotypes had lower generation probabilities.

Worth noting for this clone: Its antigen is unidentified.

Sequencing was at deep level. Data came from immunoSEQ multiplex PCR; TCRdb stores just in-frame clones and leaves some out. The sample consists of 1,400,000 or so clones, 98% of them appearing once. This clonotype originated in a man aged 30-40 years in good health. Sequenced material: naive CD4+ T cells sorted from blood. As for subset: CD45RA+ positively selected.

The CDR3 DNA reads as TGTGCCAGCAGTGGAATCAGCGGGAGTTTGAATGAGCAGTTCTTC. This codes for CASSGISGSLNEQFF. The chain has TRBV2 and TRBJ2-1; 8 nucleotides align to TRBD2. CDR1 is SNHLY, CDR2 FYNNEI, per germline. The V and J ends lost 4 bases and 7 bases, in that order; junction bases with no gene match: 9. The CDR3 contains 15 residues.